These T cell receptor beta chains were read from a single sample in a study of blood T cell repertoires in COVID-19. Clones were sequenced by immunoSEQ multiplex PCR, and TCRdb holds only the in-frame ones, with some missing. The profile shows about 230,000 clones, over 80% of them singletons. Sequencing input: peripheral blood. These receptors all stem from a man aged 35-49 years with acute or convalescent COVID-19. CDR3s include the opening cysteine and the closing phenylalanine or tryptophan. The D gene is left open where the match is weak. Clone size is shown for a subset of rows, as once, few, many or a class of expanded clone.

TRBD2	TRBV7-8	NA	TRBJ2-7	TGTGCCAGCAGCCCCCCGGGACTAGCGGGAGCGGGGCAGTACTTC	CASSPPGLAGAGQYF
NA	TRBV6-5	NA	TRBJ2-3	TGTGCCAGCAGCAAATTAGAAGATACGCAGTATTTT	CASSKLEDTQYF
NA	TRBV7-2	NA	TRBJ1-1	TGTGCCAGCAGCCGCTCCCCGGGCACTGAAGCTTTCTTT	CASSRSPGTEAFF
NA	TRBV6-2/TRBV6-3	once	TRBJ1-2	TGTGCCAGCAGTTACATCCCCGACTATGGCTACACCTTC	CASSYIPDYGYTF
NA	TRBV30	NA	TRBJ1-1	TGTGCCTGGAGTGATCCAGGGGTTGGCACTGAAGCTTTCTTT	CAWSDPGVGTEAFF
TRBD1	TRBV4-1	NA	TRBJ2-1	TGCGCCAGCAGCCAAGGGACAGGGGGTTACAATGAGCAGTTCTTC	CASSQGTGGYNEQFF
NA	TRBV6-5	NA	TRBJ2-7	TGTGCCAGCAACAGGGACCACGAGCAGTACTTC	CASNRDHEQYF
TRBD2	TRBV7-6	NA	TRBJ2-1	TGTGCCAGCAGCCTAGGGACTAGCGGGAGTGATGAGCAGTTCTTC	CASSLGTSGSDEQFF
TRBD2	TRBV19	few	TRBJ2-1	TGTGCCAGTAGTATCGCTAGCGGATCCGACAATGAGCAGTTCTTC	CASSIASGSDNEQFF
NA	TRBV7-9	few	TRBJ1-1	TGTGCCAGCAGCCCCACCCGGACAGCTCTGAACACTGAAGCTTTCTTT	CASSPTRTALNTEAFF
TRBD2	TRBV12-3/TRBV12-4	NA	TRBJ2-1	TGTGCCAGCAGGGGACTAGCGGGGGAGCAGTTCTTC	CASRGLAGEQFF
TRBD1	TRBV25-1	NA	TRBJ2-7	TGTGCCAGCAGTGAATACAGGGGGCAGAGTTCCCACGAGCAGTACTTC	CASSEYRGQSSHEQYF
TRBD1	TRBV29-1	NA	TRBJ1-1	TGCAGCGCAGGGACAGGGAACACTGAAGCTTTCTTT	CSAGTGNTEAFF
TRBD2	TRBV2	NA	TRBJ2-5	TGTGCCATATCGGGGGGGGGAGAGACCCAGTACTTC	CAISGGGETQYF
NA	TRBV19	NA	TRBJ1-3	TGTGCCAGTTCACATGACAGTGCTGGAAACACCATATATTTT	CASSHDSAGNTIYF
TRBD1	TRBV2	NA	TRBJ2-1	TGTGCCAGCAGGGACAGGGCGGTAATGTATGAGCAGTTCTTC	CASRDRAVMYEQFF
NA	TRBV6-5	NA	TRBJ1-4	TGTGCCAGCAGTCTGGGACTGCATAATGAAAAACTGTTTTTT	CASSLGLHNEKLFF
TRBD1	TRBV27	NA	TRBJ1-1	TGTGCCAGCAGTTCACCCCGACAGGGGACTGTAGCTGAAGCTTTCTTT	CASSSPRQGTVAEAFF
NA	TRBV28	few	TRBJ2-7	TGTGCCAGCAGTCCCATGAGCAGCGCTAACTACGAGCAGTACTTC	CASSPMSSANYEQYF
NA	TRBV10-3	NA	TRBJ1-2	TGTGCCCCCTCACCTTTGGGGGGGTTGACCTTC	CAPSPLGGLTF
TRBD1	TRBV30	NA	TRBJ1-2	TGTGCCTGGAGCACCCCGGTAACAGGGGTGTTCTATGGCTACACCTTC	CAWSTPVTGVFYGYTF
NA	TRBV5-1	NA	TRBJ1-1	TGCGCCAGCACCCAGGACCGACAGACGACTTTCTTT	CASTQDRQTTFF
TRBD2	TRBV19	NA	TRBJ2-7	TGTGCCAGTAGCCGCCCCGGGACTAGCACCCTCTACGAGCAGTACTTC	CASSRPGTSTLYEQYF
NA	TRBV19	NA	TRBJ2-7	TGTGCCACCCAAAGGGGGACGGGTGGGAGATACGAGCAGTACTTC	CATQRGTGGRYEQYF
TRBD1	TRBV12-5	NA	TRBJ1-1	TGTGCTAGTGTTTCTATTCCACAGACCGGGACAGGGGCACGGAACACTGAAGCTTTCTTT	CASVSIPQTGTGARNTEAFF
NA	TRBV27	NA	TRBJ2-5	TGTGCCAGCAGTCCCTACCCCCCGCAAGAGACCCAGTACTTC	CASSPYPPQETQYF
NA	TRBV16	once	TRBJ1-1	TGTGCCAGCAGCCAATTCAGGGCAAACACTGAAGCTTTCTTT	CASSQFRANTEAFF
NA	TRBV5-4	NA	TRBJ1-2	TGTGCCAGCAGCTTGGAGACAGGTTATGGCTACACCTTC	CASSLETGYGYTF
TRBD2	TRBV5-1	few	TRBJ2-7	TGCGCCAGCAGGTTGAGAACGGGACTAGCGGATCACTACGAGCAGTACTTC	CASRLRTGLADHYEQYF
NA	TRBV9	NA	TRBJ1-5	TGTGCCAGCAGCGTCTCCAGCAATCAGCCCCAGCATTTT	CASSVSSNQPQHF
NA	TRBV7-6	NA	TRBJ2-5	TGTGCCAGCAGCTTGGACAATCTCATAGAGACCCAGTACTTC	CASSLDNLIETQYF
NA	TRBV7-9	NA	TRBJ2-7	TGTGCCAGCAGCTTATCTTACGTTGACTCCGCCTACGAGCAGTACTTC	CASSLSYVDSAYEQYF
NA	TRBV5-6	NA	TRBJ2-3	TGTGCCAGCAGCTTGGTTCGATTTAGGGGTACGCAGTATTTT	CASSLVRFRGTQYF
TRBD1	TRBV28	NA	TRBJ1-1	TGTGCCAGCAGTTTCACGGCCGGGACAGGGGGCACTGAAGCTTTCTTT	CASSFTAGTGGTEAFF
TRBD2	TRBV5-5	NA	TRBJ2-2	TGTGCCAGCAGCAAGCGGGACTACCAGAACACCGGGGAGCTGTTTTTT	CASSKRDYQNTGELFF
NA	TRBV27	NA	TRBJ1-2	TGTGCCAGCAGCCTCTCCGCGGGGTATGGCTACACCTTC	CASSLSAGYGYTF
TRBD2	TRBV9	NA	TRBJ2-3	TGTGCCAGCAGCGTAGTAGGGCCGAGCGGGAGAGGAGCAGATACGCAGTATTTT	CASSVVGPSGRGADTQYF
NA	TRBV27	once	TRBJ2-7	TGTGCCAGCAGTGTAACAGGGGTAGCGGTCGAGCAGTACTTC	CASSVTGVAVEQYF
TRBD2	TRBV19	NA	TRBJ2-1	TGTGCCAGTAGTATAGAAGGGGACCTAGCGGGAAGAGTGAATGAGCAGTTCTTC	CASSIEGDLAGRVNEQFF
TRBD2	TRBV7-3	NA	TRBJ2-1	TGTGCCAGCAGCTATATAAGCGGGAGTAGGGATGAGCAGTTCTTC	CASSYISGSRDEQFF
NA	TRBV4-3	NA	TRBJ1-2	TGCGCCAGCAGCCTAGATTCCGGGGTGGTACGCTATGGCTACACCTTC	CASSLDSGVVRYGYTF
NA	TRBV19	NA	TRBJ2-2	TGTGCCAGTAGCTATCGATGGATCCGGCAGGGTAACACCGGGGAGCTGTTTTTT	CASSYRWIRQGNTGELFF
NA	TRBV19	NA	TRBJ1-4	TGTGCCAGTAGTATCGGACAGAACCTCGGGGAAAAACTGTTTTTT	CASSIGQNLGEKLFF
TRBD2	TRBV6-2/TRBV6-3	NA	TRBJ2-7	TGTGCCAGCAGTCCCTCCCTAGCGGGAGGGAACGAGCAGTACTTC	CASSPSLAGGNEQYF
TRBD1	TRBV7-2	NA	TRBJ1-5	TGTGCCAGCAGCTTGATCGGGACAGGGAGGAATCAGCCCCAGCATTTT	CASSLIGTGRNQPQHF